The 26 T cell receptor beta chains presented below share a single source sample, sequenced in a study of CD8 T cells in Susac syndrome. Random hexamers were used to reverse transcribe roughly 0.45 to 1 ug of RNA. TCRdb redid the calling of the immunoSEQ multiplex PCR reads with MiXCR, one entry per CDR3 protein. The table lists around 170,000 distinct CDR3 sequences, about 94% of them singletons, with approximately 0.1% in the top ten. The sample comprised CD4+ T cells from PBMCs. Receptors originate from a human donor with Susac syndrome.

V is TRBV11-2 and J is TRBJ1-1; a possible D gene is TRBD1 (5 bases). The CDR3 runs to 15 residues. Germline CDR1 and CDR2: SGHAT and FQNNGV. V was clipped by 7 bases and J by 1 base, with 16 bases between them. CDR3 protein: CASNSLRTPNTEAFF. In DNA form, the CDR3 reads TGTGCCAGCAACTCCCTCAGGACACCGAACACTGAAGCTTTCTTT.

V usage is TRBV29-1 and J usage is TRBJ1-6, with 8 bases aligning to TRBD1. CDR3 length: 13 residues. Per the germline V gene, CDR1 is SQVTM and CDR2 is ANQGSEA. Trimming took 7 bases from V and 7 from J; bases not matched to a gene: 6. The CDR3 sequence is CSAMTGVNSPLHF. The CDR3 region has the DNA TGCAGCGCCATGACAGGGGTGAATTCACCCCTCCACTTT. Full variable domain (missing parts from reference TRBV29-1 and TRBJ1-6): SAVISQKPSRDICQRGTSLTIQCQVDSQVTMMFWYRQQPGQSLTLIATANQGSEATYESGFVIDKFPISRPNLTFSTLTVSNMSPEDSSIYLCSAMTGVNSPLHFGNGTRLTVT.

This sequence joins TRBV5-1 and TRBJ1-5; D is uncertain. V lost 2 bases and J lost 1, with 10 bases in between. The CDR3 covers 15 residues. Germline V gives CDR1 SGHRS, CDR2 YFSETQ. The CDR3 coding sequence is TGCGCCAGCAGCTTATTTGGGGAGAGCAATCAGCCCCAGCATTTT. This gives the protein CASSLFGESNQPQHF.

The chain links TRBV9 to TRBJ1-1, with a weak D call TRBD1 (5 bases). Trimming left V 2 bases short and J 0 bases short, with 8 bases between. The CDR3 covers 14 residues. Looked up from germline, CDR1 is SGDLS and CDR2 is YYNGEE. The CDR3 DNA follows: TGTGCCAGCAGCGTTAGGGGAATGAACACTGAAGCTTTCTTT. This codes for CASSVRGMNTEAFF.

The V gene is TRBV20-1, the J gene TRBJ2-5, with TRBD2 matching over 9 bases. CDR1 DFQATT and CDR2 SNEGSKA come from the germline V gene (reference sequence). After removal of 4 bases from V and 2 bases from J, the junction contained 5 bases not matched to a gene. CDR3 length equals 14 residues. CDR3 amino acids: CSANVAGEQETQYF. As DNA, the CDR3 is TGCAGTGCTAACGTAGCGGGGGAACAAGAGACCCAGTACTTC.

The rearrangement joins TRBV7-9 to TRBJ2-5, with no clear D. Trimming pared 1 base from V and 1 base from J, leaving 13 bases between. The length of the CDR3 is 16 residues. From germline, CDR1 is SEHNR and CDR2 FQNEAQ (reference sequence). The CDR3 DNA reads TGTGCCAGCAGCTTAGGAGGACCCCGGGCCCAAGAGACCCAGTACTTC. This sequence encodes CASSLGGPRAQETQYF.

The gene calls are TRBV12-3 or TRBV12-4 and TRBJ1-1; 7 bases are a match to TRBD1. Trimming cost V 5 bases and J 5 bases; bases outside gene matches: 8. This CDR3 has 14 amino acids. The CDR3 spells CASSRTGVTTEAFF. CDR3 bases: TGTGCCAGCAGTCGAACAGGGGTTACAACTGAAGCTTTCTTT.

The chain combines TRBV5-1 with TRBJ1-1; weak D call: TRBD1 (5 bases). V was cut by 0 bases and J by 5 bases, with 11 bases left in between. The CDR3 is made up of 14 amino acids. The germline V gene has CDR1 SGHRS and CDR2 YFSETQ. CDR3 loop: CASSLVPQGTEAFF. The CDR3 region has the DNA TGCGCCAGCAGCTTGGTGCCTCAGGGAACTGAAGCTTTCTTT.

The chain has TRBV20-1 and TRBJ2-3; D is unresolved. This CDR3 region has 12 residues. Germline loops: CDR1 DFQATT, CDR2 SNEGSKA (reference sequence). Trimming took off 1 base at V and 4 bases at J, with 6 bases between the two ends. CDR3 DNA sequence: TGCAGTGCTAGAGCGGGTTCAGATACGCAGTATTTT. Protein: CSARAGSDTQYF.

The chain carries TRBV5-4 and TRBJ1-4, with a weak D call TRBD1 (5 bases). In germline, CDR1 is SGHNT, CDR2 YYREEE (reference sequence). The CDR3 length is 15 residues. With 4 bases removed from V and 7 bases from J, the gap between germline ends came to 17 bases. The CDR3 coding sequence is TGTGCCAGCAGCCCCGGGGGGGGTCGTAGTGAAAAACTGTTTTTT. This encodes CASSPGGGRSEKLFF.

The chain is built from TRBV7-6 and TRBJ1-1; D not certain. This CDR3 contains 13 residues. Trimming removed 3 bases from V and 4 bases from J, with 9 bases in between. Germline CDR1 SGHVS, CDR2 FNYEAQ. The CDR3 protein is CASSFTSGTEAFF. DNA of the CDR3: TGTGCCAGCAGCTTTACCTCGGGCACTGAAGCTTTCTTT.

The V gene is TRBV3-1, the J gene TRBJ2-7; unclear D gene. This CDR3 contains 14 residues. Germline V gives CDR1 LGHDT, CDR2 YNNKEL (reference sequence). The V end lost 0 bases, the J end lost 0 bases, and 6 bases lay between the germline ends. CDR3 coding DNA: TGTGCCAGCAGCCAAGACAGCTTCTCCTACGAGCAGTACTTC. This encodes CASSQDSFSYEQYF.

This chain uses TRBV5-4 with TRBJ2-5; 8 bases align to TRBD1. Unmatched junction bases numbered 5, after V lost 2 bases and J lost 5 bases. Germline values: CDR1 SGHNT, CDR2 YYREEE (reference sequence). The CDR3 spans 14 residues. In nucleotides, the CDR3 is TGTGCCAGCAGCTTACGACAGGGGATGGAGACCCAGTACTTC. Residues: CASSLRQGMETQYF.

This clonotype was recorded once. This chain uses TRBV20-1 with TRBJ1-5, with TRBD1 as a possible D gene (6 bases). V was clipped by 3 bases and J by 6 bases, with 18 bases between them. Germline values: CDR1 DFQATT, CDR2 SNEGSKA (reference sequence). CDR3 length equals 15 residues. CDR3 in DNA: TGCAGTGCTAGGCCAATCCCAGGGGTAGGTCAGCCCCAGCATTTT. Translating gives CSARPIPGVGQPQHF.

This clonotype appeared a single time. V and J are TRBV15 and TRBJ1-6; no clear D. V shed 3 bases and J shed 2 bases, with 5 bases lying between them. The germline gives CDR1 LNHNV, CDR2 YYDKDF (reference sequence). CDR3 length: 14 amino acids. The CDR3 here is CATSRGTYNSPLHF. The DNA of the CDR3 is TGTGCCACCAGCAGGGGCACCTATAATTCACCCCTCCACTTT.

The chain carries TRBV5-1 and TRBJ2-1, with D possibly TRBD2 on 6 matching bases. The CDR3 totals 16 residues. Trimming stripped 4 bases from V and 2 bases from J, with 16 bases between. Germline V lookup: CDR1 SGHRS, CDR2 YFSETQ. The CDR3 spells CASSPGFGLPYNEQFF. CDR3 in DNA: TGCGCCAGCAGCCCAGGTTTCGGACTACCCTACAATGAGCAGTTCTTC.

The chain recombines TRBV19 with TRBJ1-2, with TRBD1 as a possible D gene (6 bases). The CDR3 spans 14 residues. The ends were cut back, 6 bases at V and 0 bases at J, with 11 bases in the middle. CDR1 is LNHDA, CDR2 SQIVND, per germline (reference sequence). The CDR3 DNA reads as TGTGCCAGTAGCCCCTCAGGGGCTAACTATGGCTACACCTTC. Translated: CASSPSGANYGYTF.

The V call is TRBV20-1, the J call TRBJ1-2; 7 bases line up with TRBD1. This CDR3 is built from 13 residues. Germline values: CDR1 DFQATT, CDR2 SNEGSKA (reference sequence). Unmatched junction bases numbered 6, after V lost 0 bases and J lost 8 bases. CDR3 region: CSARDTGAEGYTF. CDR3 nucleotides: TGCAGTGCTAGAGATACAGGGGCGGAAGGCTACACCTTC.

This clonotype was counted only a few times. This chain joins TRBV6-1 and TRBJ2-3; D possibly corresponds to TRBD2 (7 bases). The CDR3 sequence is 14 residues long. Germline CDR1 reads MNHNS; CDR2 reads SASEGT. V lost 11 bases and J 1 base, leaving 16 bases between the germline ends. As DNA, the CDR3 is TGTGCCGTCGGGGGGCAGTTTGGCACAGATACGCAGTATTTT. Translated: CAVGGQFGTDTQYF.

The chain recombines TRBV7-2 with TRBJ1-1, with D perhaps TRBD1 (6 bases). CDR3 length: 15 residues. Between the trimmed V and J ends, which lost 5 bases and 11 bases, there was a span of 24 bases. Per germline, CDR1 SGHTA and CDR2 FQGNSA. The CDR3 sequence is CASSPKGGAFVDAFF. The CDR3 nucleotides read TGTGCCAGCAGCCCAAAGGGGGGCGCCTTTGTGGATGCTTTCTTT.

J is TRBJ2-7 and V is TRBV20-1; 12 nucleotides align to TRBD2. The CDR3 runs to 14 residues. Trimming took 5 bases from V and 7 from J; bases not matched to a gene: 9. CDR1 is DFQATT and CDR2 is SNEGSKA in the germline V gene (reference sequence). The CDR3 nucleotides read TGCAGTGCTCAAACTAGCGGGGGGTCTTGGGAGCAGTACTTC. Translating gives CSAQTSGGSWEQYF.

The V gene is TRBV29-1, the J gene TRBJ1-4; no definite D call. Trimming pared 6 bases from V and 8 bases from J, leaving 19 bases between. The germline CDR1 and CDR2 sequences are SQVTM and ANQGSEA. CDR3 length equals 14 residues. CDR3 sequence (DNA): TGCAGCGTCCACCCGGATAGGGAAAGGGAAAAACTGTTTTTT. Encoded protein: CSVHPDREREKLFF.

The genes are TRBV7-2 and TRBJ1-1, with D possibly TRBD1 on 6 matching bases. V shed 5 bases and J shed 8 bases, with 24 bases lying between them. The CDR3 covers 16 residues. Germline V CDR1 and CDR2: SGHTA, FQGNSA. CDR3 sequence: CASSAHGGRDLFEAFF. The CDR3, as DNA: TGTGCCAGCAGCGCTCACGGGGGGCGCGATTTGTTCGAAGCTTTCTTT.

The chain is built from TRBV29-1 and TRBJ2-5; D may be TRBD1 (5 bases). CDR1 SQVTM and CDR2 ANQGSEA come from the germline V gene. The CDR3 is 13 residues long. V lost 6 bases and J lost 2, with 13 bases in between. CDR3 sequence (DNA): TGCAGCGTCTGGCGTAGACAGCAAGAGACCCAGTACTTC. Translation gives CSVWRRQQETQYF. The variable domain in full, with the rest retrieved from reference TRBV29-1 and TRBJ2-5, is SAVISQKPSRDICQRGTSLTIQCQVDSQVTMMFWYRQQPGQSLTLIATANQGSEATYESGFVIDKFPISRPNLTFSTLTVSNMSPEDSSIYLCSVWRRQQETQYFGPGTRLLVL.

The rearrangement uses TRBV9 and TRBJ2-2; D ambiguous. The length of the CDR3 is 13 residues. The germline V gene encodes CDR1 SGDLS and CDR2 YYNGEE. V lost 4 bases and J 3 bases, leaving 7 bases between the germline ends. CDR3 amino acids: CASSLVHTGELFF. The CDR3 DNA follows: TGTGCCAGCAGCTTGGTACACACCGGGGAGCTGTTTTTT.

V gene TRBV29-1 combines with J gene TRBJ1-1; TRBD1 might be the D (5 bases). V dropped 5 bases and J dropped 2 bases, with 6 bases sitting between them. From germline, CDR1 is SQVTM and CDR2 ANQGSEA. CDR3 size: 11 residues. The CDR3 bases are TGCAGCGTTAGGGGAAACACTGAAGCTTTCTTT. Translating gives CSVRGNTEAFF.